Listed below are T cell receptor beta chains from one sample, sequenced in a study of shared clonotypes between healthy human individuals. Method: immunoSEQ multiplex PCR; TCRdb's copy keeps in-frame clones and lacks some. The data hold approximately 2.4 million clones, with more than 90% observed a single time. The sample was naive CD4+ T cells sorted from blood. The source is a man aged 18-30 years in good health. The CDR3 runs from the conserved cysteine through the conserved F or W. The D gene is left open where the match is weak. The size field is filled for only some rows; it gives once, few, many or a size class.

DNA: TGTGCCACATCAGGGGGCGGCACAGATACGCAGTATTTT
CDR3: CATSGGGTDTQYF
V: TRBV11-3
J: TRBJ2-3
D: TRBD1
size: .

DNA: TGTGCCAGCAGACAGGGAGGTCAATACGAGCAGTACTTC
CDR3: CASRQGGQYEQYF
V: TRBV28
J: TRBJ2-7
D: .
size: .

DNA: TGCAGCGTTGACCCCTCCGGGGCCAACGTCCTGACTTTC
CDR3: CSVDPSGANVLTF
V: TRBV29-1
J: TRBJ2-6
D: .
size: .

DNA: TGTGCCAGCAGTGACAGAGAGCGCAATGAAAAACTGTTTTTT
CDR3: CASSDRERNEKLFF
V: TRBV6-1
J: TRBJ1-4
D: .
size: .

DNA: TGTGCCAGCAGCGAGAACGGCAGGGTTGGTCAGCCCCAGCATTTT
CDR3: CASSENGRVGQPQHF
V: TRBV7-2
J: TRBJ1-5
D: .
size: .

DNA: TGTGCCAGCAGTGCGCAGGGGCCCGAGCTGTTTTTT
CDR3: CASSAQGPELFF
V: TRBV2
J: TRBJ2-2
D: .
size: .

DNA: TGCGCCAGCAGCTTGGACACTGAAGCTTTCTTT
CDR3: CASSLDTEAFF
V: TRBV5-1
J: TRBJ1-1
D: .
size: .

DNA: TGCAGCGTTGGGACAGGGGCCCTCAATCAGCCCCAGCATTTT
CDR3: CSVGTGALNQPQHF
V: TRBV29-1
J: TRBJ1-5
D: TRBD1
size: .

DNA: TGCGCCAGCAGTGAGTCGGTAGGGACTAGCGGGAAAGACTACAATGAGCAGTTCTTC
CDR3: CASSESVGTSGKDYNEQFF
V: TRBV10-2
J: TRBJ2-1
D: TRBD2
size: .

DNA: TGTGCCAGCAGACGACAGGGCCAGCCCCAGCATTTT
CDR3: CASRRQGQPQHF
V: TRBV27
J: TRBJ1-5
D: TRBD1
size: once

DNA: TGTGCCAGCAGCTTACAGGCGGGAGACTACGAGCAGTACTTC
CDR3: CASSLQAGDYEQYF
V: TRBV7-8
J: TRBJ2-7
D: TRBD2
size: .

DNA: TGTGCCAGCAGTTTACGACCACCAGATACGCAGTATTTT
CDR3: CASSLRPPDTQYF
V: TRBV27
J: TRBJ2-3
D: .
size: .

DNA: TGTGCCAGCAGCATCATAGGGACAGCCAGCCTAACGGGAGAGGGCTACACCTTC
CDR3: CASSIIGTASLTGEGYTF
V: TRBV9
J: TRBJ1-2
D: TRBD1
size: .

DNA: TGTGCGAGCAGCAGTTTTAACGGAAGGTACGAGCAGTACTTC
CDR3: CASSSFNGRYEQYF
V: TRBV28
J: TRBJ2-7
D: .
size: .

DNA: TGTGCCAGCAGCTTAACGACAGTGAACACTGAAGCTTTCTTT
CDR3: CASSLTTVNTEAFF
V: TRBV5-5
J: TRBJ1-1
D: .
size: .

DNA: TGTGCCAGCAGCCAGACTAGCGGGAGCTCCTACGAGCAGTACTTC
CDR3: CASSQTSGSSYEQYF
V: TRBV11-2
J: TRBJ2-7
D: TRBD2
size: .

DNA: TGTGCCAGCAGCTTAGAGGGAACAATCGAGCTGTCCCAGCATTTT
CDR3: CASSLEGTIELSQHF
V: TRBV7-2
J: TRBJ1-5
D: .
size: .

DNA: TGTGCCAGCAGCAATGCAGGGAAGGCTAATGAAAAACTGTTTTTT
CDR3: CASSNAGKANEKLFF
V: TRBV7-9
J: TRBJ1-4
D: .
size: .

DNA: TGTGCCACCTCTTTACGCCAGGGGGGCTACACCTTC
CDR3: CATSLRQGGYTF
V: TRBV28
J: TRBJ1-2
D: .
size: .

DNA: TGTGCCAGCAGTGACTTAGCCGATAGCACAGATACGCAGTATTTT
CDR3: CASSDLADSTDTQYF
V: TRBV25-1
J: TRBJ2-3
D: .
size: .

DNA: TGTGCCAGCAGCGTTAGTTTAGGGTTACAAGAGACCCAGTACTTC
CDR3: CASSVSLGLQETQYF
V: TRBV9
J: TRBJ2-5
D: .
size: .

DNA: TGCGCCAGCAGCTTGGCCTTCATTGGAGAGACCCAGTACTTC
CDR3: CASSLAFIGETQYF
V: TRBV5-1
J: TRBJ2-5
D: .
size: once

DNA: TGTGCCAGCAGTCAACCCCCGGGTGGGCTGTTTTTT
CDR3: CASSQPPGGLFF
V: TRBV6-5
J: TRBJ2-2
D: .
size: .